This entry features one T cell receptor beta chain sequence. Germline V gene data show CDR1 as SGHRS and CDR2 as YFSETQ. This CDR3 has 15 residues. V shed 0 bases and J shed 2 bases, with 9 bases lying between them. Here immunoSEQ multiplex PCR was the method, and the copy in TCRdb shows in-frame clones only, minus some. The top ten hold 12% to 15% of the sample, which has about 180,000 clones, 84% seen once. The data were taken from a study of blood T cell repertoires in COVID-19. The TCR originated in a man in his forties or fifties who had recovered from COVID-19. The source material was PBMCs or T cells enriched from blood (not recorded which). The J gene is TRBJ2-1, the V gene TRBV5-1, with D possibly being TRBD1 (5 bases). CDR3 DNA sequence: TGCGCCAGCAGCTTGGGGTGGGGCCCCTACAATGAGCAGTTCTTC. The encoded protein is CASSLGWGPYNEQFF.